This T cell receptor beta chain was obtained from a study of T cells after yellow fever vaccination. The study, taken as a whole, reports: Only a minor proportion of clonotypes was detected across both CD4 and CD8 compartments.

The CDR3 totals 16 residues. Germline V gene lookup returns CDR1 SGHRS and CDR2 YFSETQ. J lost 5 bases, V lost 4 bases, and 10 bases had no gene match. About this clonotype: Its matching antigen is unknown.

TCRdb redid the calling of the 5' RACE reads with MiXCR, one entry per CDR3 protein. The sample yields approximately 510,000 distinct CDR3 sequences, 21% seen once. The chain carries TRBV5-1 and TRBJ2-5; TRBD2 matches at 11 bases. Sequencing used PBMCs, obtained about 20 days after the first yellow fever vaccination. The sequence came from a man aged 18 to 30 who received the YFV17D yellow fever vaccine. CDR3 residues: CASSPGVAGGSETQYF. The CDR3 DNA is TGCGCCAGCAGCCCCGGCGTAGCGGGGGGGTCGGAGACCCAGTACTTC.